These 18 T cell receptor beta chains share one sample of origin, sequenced in a study of shared clonotypes between healthy human individuals. Libraries were prepared by immunoSEQ multiplex PCR; TCRdb keeps only in-frame clonotypes and omits some of them. Among roughly 2.4 million clones listed, 95% were seen once. Sequencing was carried out using naive CD4+ T cells sorted from blood. The subset is: CD45RA+ positively selected. The receptors stem from a man younger than 35 in good health.

This chain links TRBV5-1 with TRBJ2-1; 9 bases align to TRBD2. Trimming took 0 bases from V and 6 from J; bases not matched to a gene: 7. The CDR3 contains 16 residues. Germline V gives CDR1 SGHRS, CDR2 YFSETQ. CDR3 in DNA: TGCGCCAGCAGCTTGGCCGGCGGGGGGGCCGGCAATGAGCAGTTCTTC. Protein sequence: CASSLAGGGAGNEQFF.

This chain connects TRBV12-2 to TRBJ2-7; the D call of TRBD2 is as the table states it, not checked on the DNA. TRBV12-2 is designated a pseudogene. The CDR3 length is 15 residues. The DNA of the CDR3 is TGTGCAAGTCGCACGCAGCGAGTTAGACCTTACGAGCAGTACTTC. Protein sequence: CASRTQRVRPYEQYF.

The chain combines TRBV4-1 with TRBJ1-4, with D unresolved. The germline V gene encodes CDR1 MGHRA and CDR2 YSYEKL. Trimming pared 4 bases from V and 7 bases from J, leaving 10 bases between. This CDR3 has 13 residues. The CDR3 protein is CASSLLVSEKLFF. The CDR3 DNA sequence: TGCGCCAGCAGCCTCCTCGTGAGTGAAAAACTGTTTTTT.

The chain joins TRBV5-1 to TRBJ1-3; D is possibly TRBD1 (6 bases). CDR1 and CDR2 from the germline V gene are SGHRS and YFSETQ. V was cut by 5 bases and J by 1 base, with 13 bases left in between. This CDR3 has 15 amino acids. The CDR3 nucleotides are TGCGCCAGCAGATCACAGGGAGCGTCTGGAAACACCATATATTTT. Its translation: CASRSQGASGNTIYF.

The chain couples TRBV28 to TRBJ1-1, with a tentative D call TRBD1 (6 bases). CDR3 length: 13 amino acids. Germline V gene data show CDR1 as MDHEN and CDR2 as SYDVKM. V was trimmed by 7 bases and J by 1 base, leaving 10 bases between them. The CDR3 region is CASTYRENTEAFF. The DNA of the CDR3 is TGTGCCAGCACGTACAGGGAGAACACTGAAGCTTTCTTT. The full variable domain, its missing parts supplied by reference TRBV28 and TRBJ1-1, is DVKVTQSSRYLVKRTGEKVFLECVQDMDHENMFWYRQDPGLGLRLIYFSYDVKMKEKGDIPEGYSVSREKKERFSLILESASTNQTSMYLCASTYRENTEAFFGQGTRLTVV.

This clone was observed a few times. The chain employs TRBV10-3 and TRBJ2-5; 7 positions agree with TRBD1. The germline gives CDR1 ENHRY, CDR2 SYGVKD. The CDR3 sequence is 13 residues long. The junction had 4 bases not matched to a gene; V was cut back by 8 bases and J by 1 base. In nucleotides, the CDR3 is TGTGCCATCCAGGGGGAAGCCCAAGAGACCCAGTACTTC. Protein product: CAIQGEAQETQYF.

As regards this clone: The sample has other DNA sequences that encode this CDR3 too. The rearrangement uses TRBV7-9 and TRBJ2-1; TRBD2 agrees at 9 bases. V was pared by 3 bases and J by 6 bases, with 3 bases of the junction left unmatched. Per germline, CDR1 SEHNR and CDR2 FQNEAQ (reference sequence). This CDR3 has 14 amino acids. The CDR3 nucleotides are TGTGCCAGCAGCTTGGCGGGGGGGCTCAATGAGCAGTTCTTC. As protein: CASSLAGGLNEQFF.

This chain uses TRBV5-6 with TRBJ2-7, with 7 nucleotides matching TRBD1. From germline, CDR1 is SGHDT and CDR2 YYEEEE. V shed 4 bases, J shed 5 bases, and the junction held 24 bases outside the gene matches. The CDR3 is made up of 19 amino acids. The CDR3 loop is CASSPRDSHTEYVRDEQYF. The CDR3 DNA is TGTGCCAGCAGCCCGAGGGACAGCCACACCGAATATGTTCGAGACGAGCAGTACTTC.

The genes are TRBV25-1 and TRBJ2-5; 8 bases line up with TRBD1. Germline trimming cut 7 bases from V and 5 bases from J; bases unmatched to any gene: 12. The V gene's germline CDR1 is MGHDK and CDR2 SYGVNS. CDR3 length equals 15 residues. The CDR3 spells CASIKDRGLGETQYF. The CDR3 DNA is TGTGCCAGCATTAAAGACAGGGGTCTTGGGGAGACCCAGTACTTC. Filled out from reference TRBV25-1 and TRBJ2-5, the complete variable domain reads EADIYQTPRYLVIGTGKKITLECSQTMGHDKMYWYQQDPGMELHLIHYSYGVNSTEKGDLSSESTVSRIRTEHFPLTLESARPSHTSQYLCASIKDRGLGETQYFGPGTRLLVL.

The chain couples TRBV2 to TRBJ1-2; TRBD1 matches 9 bases. The ends lost 5 bases at V and 3 bases at J; junction bases unmatched: 10. The CDR3 totals 16 residues. The germline gives CDR1 SNHLY, CDR2 FYNNEI. In DNA, the CDR3 is TGTGCCAGCAGTTGGGACCGGGACAGGGTGGACTATGGCTACACCTTC. Translation: CASSWDRDRVDYGYTF.

The CDR3 loop is CASSTTGAAKNIQYF. CDR3 nucleotides: TGTGCCAGCAGCACGACTGGCGCAGCCAAAAACATTCAGTACTTC. The V gene is TRBV6-5, the J gene TRBJ2-4; D call uncertain. The germline CDR1 and CDR2 sequences are MNHEY and SVGAGI. Trimming cost V 6 bases and J 0 bases, with 12 bases left between them. This CDR3 contains 15 residues.

The chain is built from TRBV7-2 and TRBJ1-2; 7 nucleotides align to TRBD1. The CDR3 has 16 residues. Losses at the gene ends were 1 base for V and 0 bases for J; bases not matched to a gene: 5. Germline V CDR1 and CDR2: SGHTA, FQGNSA. The chain's CDR3 is CASSLGGQATNYGYTF. The CDR3 nucleotides read TGTGCCAGCAGCTTAGGCGGACAGGCCACTAACTATGGCTACACCTTC. Combining the CDR3 with reference TRBV7-2 and TRBJ1-2 gives the whole variable domain GAGVSQSPSNKVTEKGKDVELRCDPISGHTALYWYRQSLGQGLEFLIYFQGNSAPDKSGLPSDRFSAERTGGSVSTLTIQRTQQEDSAVYLCASSLGGQATNYGYTFGSGTRLTVV.

The chain employs TRBV19 and TRBJ1-5; D gene unclear. The CDR3 loop spans 15 amino acids. The germline gives CDR1 LNHDA, CDR2 SQIVND (reference sequence). Trimming cost V 7 bases and J 0 bases, with 13 bases left between them. CDR3 bases: TGTGCCAGTAAGTCCCAGACAATTAGCAATCAGCCCCAGCATTTT. Translation gives CASKSQTISNQPQHF.

The rearrangement joins TRBV11-2 to TRBJ2-1, with 8 bases that match TRBD2. The germline gives CDR1 SGHAT, CDR2 FQNNGV. The CDR3 is 14 residues long. With 3 bases clipped from V and 6 bases from J, the junction kept 4 bases outside the gene matches. The CDR3 DNA reads TGTGCCAGCAGCTTTAGCGGGACCGGCAATGAGCAGTTCTTC. Translated, it gives CASSFSGTGNEQFF. The full variable domain, in which reference TRBV11-2 and TRBJ2-1 provide the parts outside the CDR3, is EAGVAQSPRYKIIEKRQSVAFWCNPISGHATLYWYQQILGQGPKLLIQFQNNGVVDDSQLPKDRFSAERLKGVDSTLKIQPAKLEDSAVYLCASSFSGTGNEQFFGPGTRLTVL.

The chain uses TRBV14 and TRBJ1-1; 7 nucleotides align to TRBD1. V was clipped by 0 bases and J by 11 bases; unmatched bases: 6. CDR3 size: 13 residues. Germline CDR1 SGHDN, CDR2 FVKESK. The chain's CDR3 is CASSQDRTGGAFF. The CDR3 nucleotides are TGTGCCAGCAGCCAAGATAGGACAGGCGGGGCTTTCTTT.

The chain is built from TRBV6-5 and TRBJ2-7; D uncertain. The CDR3 is 16 amino acids. CDR1 and CDR2 (germline): MNHEY, SVGAGI. V lost 2 bases to trimming and J lost 9 bases, with 23 bases between them. The CDR3 DNA reads TGTGCCAGCAGTTACCCCCCTTCCAGTTTTTATAGTGGGCAGTACTTC. It encodes CASSYPPSSFYSGQYF.

Worth noting for this clone: This sample also contains other DNA sequences that code for the same CDR3. The V and J genes are TRBV5-1 and TRBJ2-5; D might be TRBD2 (7 bases). Trimming took off 0 bases at V and 5 bases at J, with 11 bases between the two ends. CDR3 length equals 14 residues. Germline V CDR1 and CDR2: SGHRS, YFSETQ. CDR3 amino acids: CASSLVGGGETQYF. CDR3 coding DNA: TGCGCCAGCAGCTTGGTAGGGGGGGGCGAGACCCAGTACTTC.

The DNA of the CDR3 is TGCGCCAGCAGCCCCGGGACTAGTTCTCGAAGCTCCTACGAGCAGTACTTC. Encoded protein: CASSPGTSSRSSYEQYF. The chain combines TRBV5-1 with TRBJ2-7; TRBD2 matches 8 bases. Trimming cost V 4 bases and J 0 bases; bases outside gene matches: 12. Germline loops: CDR1 SGHRS, CDR2 YFSETQ. The CDR3 is 17 amino acids. The whole variable domain, remainder taken from reference TRBV5-1 and TRBJ2-7, is KAGVTQTPRYLIKTRGQQVTLSCSPISGHRSVSWYQQTPGQGLQFLFEYFSETQRNKGNFPGRFSGRQFSNSRSEMNVSTLELGDSALYLCASSPGTSSRSSYEQYFGPGTRLTVT.